Following are 16 T cell receptor beta chains from one sample sequenced in a study of T cells in women clearing cervical HPV infection. The table came from immunoSEQ multiplex PCR; TCRdb's copy has only in-frame clones and leaves some out. In total, the table holds tens of thousands of clones. Sequenced sample: blood buffy coat. Receptors were obtained from a woman aged 18 to 75 with a cervical HPV16 infection that either progressed to CIN3+ or cleared (not recorded which).

Note on this clone: Coverage ceases 3 residues before the CDR3 finishes, and the germline J gene fills in the end. The J gene is TRBJ1-1, the V gene TRBV29-1, with D hard to call. V shed 8 bases and J shed 7 bases, with 14 bases lying between them. Germline V gives CDR1 SQVTM, CDR2 ANQGSEA. The CDR3 is made up of 11 amino acids. The sequenced CDR3 bases are TGCAGCTCCCAAAATACTTATGAA. Translation: CSSQNTYE. The whole CDR3 protein is CSSQNTYEAFF. The variable domain in full, completed from reference TRBV29-1 and TRBJ1-1, reads SAVISQKPSRDICQRGTSLTIQCQVDSQVTMMFWYRQQPGQSLTLIATANQGSEATYESGFVIDKFPISRPNLTFSTLTVSNMSPEDSSIYLCSSQNTYEAFFGQGTRLTVV.

Details on this clone: The read is 3 residues too short to cover the CDR3 end, so that end is filled in from the germline J gene. The rearrangement joins TRBV7-6 to TRBJ1-2; 11 nucleotides match TRBD1. The CDR3 is made up of 15 amino acids. Germline V lookup: CDR1 SGHVS, CDR2 FNYEAQ. The CDR3 DNA, read in part, is TGTGCCAGCAGCTTACAGGGACAGGGGGGAGAGACC. Residues: CASSLQGQGGET. The full CDR3 is CASSLQGQGGETYTF.

With respect to this clone: The read falls 3 residues short of the CDR3 end, and the missing part is taken from the germline J gene. The chain carries TRBV20-1 and TRBJ1-2, with 7 bases identical to TRBD1. With 0 bases clipped from V and 4 bases from J, the junction kept 2 bases outside the gene matches. In germline, CDR1 is DFQATT, CDR2 SNEGSKA (reference sequence). The CDR3 totals 13 residues. The CDR3 region is CSARDRDSYGYTF. The sequenced part of the CDR3 DNA is TGCAGTGCTAGAGATCGGGACAGCTATGGC.

Comments on this clone: The read ends 3 residues before the CDR3 terminus; that terminus is restored from the germline J gene. The V gene is TRBV19, the J gene TRBJ2-3; TRBD1 might be the D (6 bases). Germline CDR1 reads LNHDA; CDR2 reads SQIVND (reference sequence). The germline V and J ends were trimmed by 3 bases and 2 bases, with 12 bases remaining between them. CDR3 length equals 15 residues. This CDR3 reads CASSMGAKLTDTQYF. The DNA read from the CDR3 is TGTGCCAGTAGTATGGGGGCAAAGCTCACAGATACG.

Points on this clone: Read sequence stops 3 residues before the CDR3 end, and the germline J gene provides the missing end. The chain couples TRBV30 to TRBJ2-5; no clear D. The CDR3 spans 11 residues. Trimming removed 3 bases from V and 7 bases from J, with 9 bases in between. Germline lookup yields CDR1 GTSNPN and CDR2 SVGIG (reference sequence). The CDR3 DNA, read in part, is TGTGCCTGGAGAGACAAGGGGACC. Protein product: CAWRDKGT. The full CDR3 protein reads CAWRDKGTQYF.

Turning to this clone: The read finishes 3 residues shy of the CDR3 end, and the germline J gene is used to complete it. The chain links TRBV30 to TRBJ2-2; 9 nucleotides align to TRBD1. CDR1 and CDR2 from the germline V gene are GTSNPN and SVGIG (reference sequence). The V segment lost 2 bases and the J segment 1 base; nucleotides outside the gene matches: 2. The CDR3 extends over 15 amino acids. The CDR3 DNA, read in part, is TGTGCCTGGAGTACGGGACAGGGGAACACCGGGGAG. Protein product: CAWSTGQGNTGE. The complete CDR3 reads CAWSTGQGNTGELFF.

Of note for this clone: Read sequence stops 3 residues before the CDR3 end, and the germline J gene provides the missing end. This chain connects TRBV6-2 or TRBV6-3 to TRBJ2-7; no reliable D call. Trimming cost V 5 bases and J 2 bases, with 10 bases left between them. The CDR3 consists of 13 residues. Germline lookup yields CDR1 MNHEY and CDR2 SVGEGT. This chain's CDR3 is CASSTPGTYEQYF. The DNA read from the CDR3 is TGTGCCAGCAGTACCCCAGGCACCTACGAG.

Remarks on this clone: The CDR3 end lies 3 residues beyond the end of the read and is filled in from the germline J gene. The V gene is TRBV30, the J gene TRBJ2-1; 14 nucleotides agree with TRBD2. The CDR3 length is 19 residues. Germline trimming cut 3 bases from V and 7 bases from J; bases unmatched to any gene: 17. CDR1 and CDR2 (germline): GTSNPN, SVGIG (reference sequence). CDR3 sequence reads: CAWSRGLAGGGGMRNEQFF. The covered CDR3 bases are TGTGCCTGGAGCCGCGGACTAGCGGGAGGAGGGGGTATGAGGAATGAG.

As regards this clone: The CDR3 end falls 3 residues outside the read, so it is completed with the germline J gene. The chain recombines TRBV20-1 with TRBJ2-3; TRBD2 agrees at 9 bases. Trimming removed 6 bases from V and 3 bases from J; junction bases left unmatched: 7. CDR3 size: 14 residues. The germline V gene encodes CDR1 DFQATT and CDR2 SNEGSKA (reference sequence). The sequenced CDR3 bases are TGCAGTGCCTTACTAGCGGGTACGACAGATACG. This translates into CSALLAGTTDT. The whole CDR3 sequence is CSALLAGTTDTQYF.

A remark on this clone: With the read ending 3 residues before the CDR3 end, the germline J gene is used to fill in that end. This rearrangement joins TRBV20-1 to TRBJ2-3, with a weak D call TRBD2 (6 bases). Trimming stripped 0 bases from V and 6 bases from J, with 22 bases between. The CDR3 loop spans 17 amino acids. Germline CDR1 is DFQATT and CDR2 is SNEGSKA (reference sequence). The CDR3 DNA, read in part, is TGCAGTGCTAGAGATGAACGGGAGACTAGGTGGGCGGATACG. Translating gives CSARDERETRWADT. The full CDR3 sequence reads CSARDERETRWADTQYF.

In regard to this clone: The DNA ends 3 residues before the CDR3 does, and the rest of the CDR3 is filled in from the germline J gene. The rearrangement links TRBV6-4 to TRBJ2-1; 10 nucleotides align to TRBD2. Germline V lookup: CDR1 MRHNA, CDR2 SNTAGT. The V segment lost 4 bases and the J segment 8 bases; nucleotides outside the gene matches: 8. The CDR3 length is 15 residues. Partial CDR3 DNA: TGTGCCAGCAGTGCCACTAGCGGGGAAGGCTATGAG. It specifies CASSATSGEGYE. The full CDR3 sequence reads CASSATSGEGYEQFF.

With regard to this clone: The DNA ends 3 residues before the CDR3 does, and the rest of the CDR3 is filled in from the germline J gene. This chain joins TRBV19 and TRBJ2-2; 7 bases line up with TRBD1. Germline V gives CDR1 LNHDA, CDR2 SQIVND (reference sequence). This CDR3 region has 14 residues. Incomplete CDR3 DNA: TGTGCCAGTAGTGAGAGGGGGCGCTTATCACCG. It translates to CASSERGRLSP. The complete CDR3 sequence is CASSERGRLSPLFF.

Concerning this clone itself: The read terminates 3 residues ahead of where the CDR3 ends, so the germline J gene completes it. The V gene is TRBV11-3, the J gene TRBJ1-2; D unclear. CDR1 and CDR2 (germline): SGHNT, YENEEA. CDR3 length equals 12 residues. CDR3 region: CASSLDRGGYTF. Partial CDR3 DNA: TGTGCCAGCAGCTTAGACCGCGGAGGC.

Worth noting for this clone: The CDR3 end falls 3 residues outside the read, so it is completed with the germline J gene. The V gene is TRBV20-1, the J gene TRBJ1-6, with 9 bases aligning to TRBD1. The CDR3 loop spans 15 amino acids. Germline V gives CDR1 DFQATT, CDR2 SNEGSKA (reference sequence). With 3 bases clipped from V and 4 bases from J, the junction kept 4 bases outside the gene matches. The part of the CDR3 DNA that was read is TGCAGTGCTAGGACAGGGGGGGGATATAATTCACCC. Translation: CSARTGGGYNSP. The complete CDR3 protein is CSARTGGGYNSPLHF.

Turning to this clone: The read ends 3 residues before the CDR3 terminus; that terminus is restored from the germline J gene. This chain joins TRBV29-1 and TRBJ2-7; TRBD1 aligns across 9 bases. CDR1 is SQVTM, CDR2 ANQGSEA, per germline. This CDR3 has 13 amino acids. The ends lost 3 bases at V and 6 bases at J; junction bases unmatched: 6. The CDR3 DNA, read in part, is TGCAGCGTTGATGTTACAGGGGGCGGCGAG. Protein: CSVDVTGGGE. The CDR3 as a whole reads CSVDVTGGGEQYF.

In regard to this clone: The sequenced fragment ends 3 residues before the CDR3 boundary, so the rest is inferred from the germline J gene. The chain links TRBV18 to TRBJ1-2; no clear D gene. The CDR3 runs 14 residues. Per germline, CDR1 KGHSH and CDR2 LQKENI. The CDR3: CASSPGLRKDDYTF. The DNA read from the CDR3 is TGTGCCAGCTCACCAGGGCTAAGGAAAGATGAC.